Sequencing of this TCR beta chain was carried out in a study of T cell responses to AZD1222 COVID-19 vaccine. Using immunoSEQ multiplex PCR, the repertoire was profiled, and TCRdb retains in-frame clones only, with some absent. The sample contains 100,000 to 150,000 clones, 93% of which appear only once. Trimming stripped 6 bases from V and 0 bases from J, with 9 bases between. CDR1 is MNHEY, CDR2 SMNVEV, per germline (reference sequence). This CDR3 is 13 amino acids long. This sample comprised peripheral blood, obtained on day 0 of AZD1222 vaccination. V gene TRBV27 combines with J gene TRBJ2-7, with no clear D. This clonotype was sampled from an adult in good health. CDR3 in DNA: TGTGCCAGCAGGACGGCCAGCTCCTACGAGCAGTACTTC. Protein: CASRTASSYEQYF.